This is a list of T cell receptor beta chains from one sample in a study of neurological immune-mediated disorders. TCRdb reprocessed the 5' RACE reads via MiXCR and lists one record per CDR3 protein. Here the sample spans 90,000 to 100,000 distinct CDR3 sequences, 3.5% being singletons. The specimen sequenced was PBMCs. The origin of the receptors is a young woman with multiple sclerosis. Both conserved end residues are part of each CDR3.

CDR3 length	J gene	V gene	CDR3 protein
13	TRBJ2-1	TRBV7-3	CASSLMGGDEQFF
15	TRBJ1-2	TRBV5-1	CASSKLGHFNYGYTF
14	TRBJ2-2	TRBV6-5	CASRDDTNTGELFF
14	TRBJ2-1	TRBV7-6	CASSQDGSYNEQFF
13	TRBJ2-5	TRBV20-1	CSAVRQGQETQYF
16	TRBJ1-6	TRBV4-1	CASSLVPGGGYSPLHF
16	TRBJ2-2	TRBV20-1	CSASGAATPNTGELFF
14	TRBJ2-2	TRBV12-3/TRBV12-4	CASSPQENTGELFF
13	TRBJ1-6	TRBV6-5	CASNPGSGSPLHF
15	TRBJ2-5	TRBV5-1	CASSLALASSETQYF
14	TRBJ2-7	TRBV20-1	CSANDRTNSYEQYF
16	TRBJ1-5	TRBV12-3/TRBV12-4	CASSPGQGAGNQPQHF
13	TRBJ2-7	TRBV20-1	CSASSLAGYEQYF
15	TRBJ2-2	TRBV20-1	CSARAQGAYTGELFF
15	TRBJ1-4	TRBV7-7	CASSPTGTGVGKLFF
15	TRBJ1-5	TRBV7-2	CASSSWTGDYQPQHF
16	TRBJ2-7	TRBV7-2	CASSLVAGGLTYEQYF
11	TRBJ2-5	TRBV29-1	CSVAGPETQYF
13	TRBJ2-7	TRBV29-1	CSAGTGENLEQYF
13	TRBJ2-1	TRBV20-1	CSARVALYNEQFF
17	TRBJ1-2	TRBV11-2	CASSNRDRGSYYYGYTF
15	TRBJ2-7	TRBV7-9	CASSLGAGRSYEQYF
15	TRBJ2-5	TRBV4-3	CASSQAGVSKETQYF
15	TRBJ1-2	TRBV15	CATSRTGGSTYGYTF
14	TRBJ2-2	TRBV7-2	CASSLRREVGELFF
16	TRBJ1-3	TRBV12-3/TRBV12-4	CASSLEQGFTGNTIYF
15	TRBJ2-5	TRBV7-2	CASSPSGGAMETQYF
17	TRBJ2-3	TRBV27	CASTPRGQGPSTDTQYF
13	TRBJ2-5	TRBV5-5	CASSPGTKETQYF
13	TRBJ2-2	TRBV20-1	CSARTRQAGELFF
16	TRBJ2-5	TRBV7-9	CASSPLLLGPQETQYF
17	TRBJ1-5	TRBV20-1	CSARRDRGGSGNQPQHF
16	TRBJ2-3	TRBV7-8	CASSPRLAGGPLTQYF
13	TRBJ2-3	TRBV11-1	CASSLAGTDTQYF
14	TRBJ1-1	TRBV5-1	CASSLGQVRAEAFF
15	TRBJ2-6	TRBV28	CASSERLSGANVLTF
14	TRBJ2-3	TRBV2	CASSQPRTKDTQYF
14	TRBJ2-5	TRBV20-1	CSARDVGDQETQYF
15	TRBJ1-1	TRBV27	CASSLSPTGTTEAFF
13	TRBJ1-2	TRBV20-1	CSARTGGIYGYTF
17	TRBJ2-7	TRBV20-1	CSARRYSGRADPYEQYF
14	TRBJ1-5	TRBV7-2	CASSLRGSNQPQHF
13	TRBJ2-2	TRBV6-5	CASSSQWGGELFF